A single sample gave rise to the 14 T cell receptor beta chains below, sequenced in a study of a mutant IDH1 vaccine in newly diagnosed glioma. The time point: baseline, week 1 (first vaccination visit). Treatment meaning: pre-vaccination baseline after standard-of-care therapy. TCRdb's table, derived via immunoSEQ multiplex PCR, lists solely in-frame clones and lacks some. The repertoire holds about 46,000 clones, with 70% to 80% as singletons. The material sequenced was PBMCs, taken from a glioma patient treated with radiotherapy, temozolomide or both. All receptors come from a woman between 40 and 50 years old with glioma.

This clone was found once. This chain connects TRBV30 to TRBJ2-3, with TRBD1 matching 11 bases. Germline CDR1 and CDR2: GTSNPN and SVGIG (reference sequence). V gave up 4 bases and J gave up 0 bases; unmatched junction bases: 18. The CDR3 has 20 amino acids. The CDR3: CAWTLGGQGARRASTDTQYF. As DNA, the CDR3 is TGTGCCTGGACCCTAGGAGGACAGGGGGCGAGGAGGGCAAGCACAGATACGCAGTATTTT.

The chain combines TRBV27 with TRBJ2-5; 10 bases are shared with TRBD2. CDR1 MNHEY and CDR2 SMNVEV come from the germline V gene (reference sequence). The CDR3 sequence is 14 residues long. Trimming at V came to 5 bases and at J to 7 bases, leaving 7 bases not matched to a gene. The DNA for the CDR3 is TGTGCCAGCAGTCCCCTAGCGGGGGAAGGGACCCAGTACTTC. It is translated as CASSPLAGEGTQYF.

This chain joins TRBV4-3 and TRBJ2-3, with D tentatively TRBD2 (6 bases). Germline V gene sequence: CDR1 LGHNA, CDR2 YSLEER. Trimming removed 4 bases from V and 0 bases from J, with 11 bases in between. This CDR3 has 15 residues. This chain's CDR3 is CASSLLGGSTDTQYF. CDR3 nucleotides: TGCGCCAGCAGCCTTCTCGGGGGTAGCACAGATACGCAGTATTTT.

This chain's CDR3 is CASSPGTAQYF. Written as DNA, the CDR3 is TGTGCCAGCAGCCCGGGGACAGCTCAGTACTTC. The chain carries TRBV7-2 and TRBJ2-5; 7 nucleotides match TRBD1. Germline assignment: CDR1 SGHTA and CDR2 FQGNSA. The V segment lost 5 bases and the J segment 11 bases; nucleotides outside the gene matches: 5. The CDR3 totals 11 residues.

This chain joins TRBV5-1 and TRBJ2-5, with 12 bases that match TRBD2. Germline trimming cut 4 bases from V and 4 bases from J; bases unmatched to any gene: 8. The CDR3 has 16 residues. CDR1 is SGHRS, CDR2 YFSETQ, per germline. Here the CDR3 DNA reads TGCGCCAGCAGCCTCCGACTAGCGGGGGCGTTAGAGACCCAGTACTTC. Its translation: CASSLRLAGALETQYF. The variable domain in full, with the rest retrieved from reference TRBV5-1 and TRBJ2-5, is KAGVTQTPRYLIKTRGQQVTLSCSPISGHRSVSWYQQTPGQGLQFLFEYFSETQRNKGNFPGRFSGRQFSNSRSEMNVSTLELGDSALYLCASSLRLAGALETQYFGPGTRLLVL.

A few counts support this clone. The chain uses TRBV11-2 and TRBJ1-5, with no clear D. Trimming removed 4 bases at V and 0 bases at J, with 10 bases between. Germline CDR1 reads SGHAT; CDR2 reads FQNNGV. The CDR3 is 15 residues long. As DNA, the CDR3 is TGTGCCAGCAGCTCCTCCGGGGATAGCAATCAGCCCCAGCATTTT. This sequence encodes CASSSSGDSNQPQHF.

The genes are TRBV7-8 and TRBJ1-4; D might be TRBD1 (6 bases). The CDR3 length is 15 residues. Trimming stripped 1 base from V and 6 bases from J, with 12 bases between. Looked up from germline, CDR1 is SGHVS and CDR2 is FQNEAQ. CDR3 sequence (DNA): TGTGCCAGCAGCTTAGTGGCAGGGGTGTATGAAAAACTGTTTTTT. Translating gives CASSLVAGVYEKLFF.

This chain connects TRBV15 to TRBJ2-2; TRBD1 aligns across 10 bases. In germline, CDR1 is LNHNV, CDR2 YYDKDF (reference sequence). The CDR3 has 16 amino acids. The J segment lost 6 bases and the V segment lost 7 bases, leaving 11 bases of the junction unmatched. Here the CDR3 DNA reads TGTGCCACCATAGCAGGCGACAGGGGGCGATCCGGGGAGCTGTTTTTT. Amino acids: CATIAGDRGRSGELFF.

The J gene is TRBJ1-2, the V gene TRBV5-1; D is unresolved. The CDR3 is 14 amino acids. The germline gives CDR1 SGHRS, CDR2 YFSETQ. The V end was cut by 0 bases, the J end by 2 bases, with 8 bases between. CDR3 amino acids: CASSLDNENYGYTF. The CDR3 DNA reads as TGCGCCAGCAGCTTGGATAATGAGAACTATGGCTACACCTTC. Looking up the rest from reference TRBV5-1 and TRBJ1-2 gives the full variable domain: KAGVTQTPRYLIKTRGQQVTLSCSPISGHRSVSWYQQTPGQGLQFLFEYFSETQRNKGNFPGRFSGRQFSNSRSEMNVSTLELGDSALYLCASSLDNENYGYTFGSGTRLTVV.

This chain uses TRBV5-1 with TRBJ2-1, with D tentatively TRBD1 (5 bases). Germline values: CDR1 SGHRS, CDR2 YFSETQ. The CDR3 has 15 amino acids. With 0 bases removed from V and 6 bases from J, the gap between germline ends came to 13 bases. CDR3 sequence reads: CASSLADRTLNEQFF. In DNA, the CDR3 is TGCGCCAGCAGCTTGGCCGATCGGACACTCAATGAGCAGTTCTTC.

This chain joins TRBV29-1 and TRBJ1-2; no definite D call. CDR1 and CDR2 from the germline V gene are SQVTM and ANQGSEA. The CDR3 totals 12 residues. V was shortened by 1 base and J by 1 base, with 4 bases between the two germline ends. The CDR3 loop reads CSVEGYNYGYTF. In nucleotides, the CDR3 is TGCAGCGTTGAAGGGTATAACTATGGCTACACCTTC.

The rearrangement links TRBV4-1 to TRBJ1-3; D call uncertain. CDR3 length equals 14 residues. Trimming shortened V by 4 bases and J by 2 bases, and 9 bases separated the two germline ends. Germline CDR1 MGHRA, CDR2 YSYEKL. CDR3 DNA: TGCGCCAGCAGCCTAGGAGGGACTGGAAACACCATATATTTT. Its protein is CASSLGGTGNTIYF.

The V call is TRBV21-1, the J call TRBJ2-7; the table's D call of TRBD2 was not tested on the DNA. TRBV21-1 is annotated as a pseudogene. This CDR3 has 13 amino acids. In DNA form, the CDR3 reads TGTGCCAGCAGCAAGGCGGTCTCCTACGAGCAGTACTTC. Residues: CASSKAVSYEQYF.

The rearrangement links TRBV30 to TRBJ1-4; D is ambiguous. The CDR3 runs 15 residues. Trimming removed 0 bases at V and 0 bases at J, with 8 bases between. The V gene's germline CDR1 is GTSNPN and CDR2 SVGIG (reference sequence). The DNA for the CDR3 is TGTGCCTGGAGTGTAAAACTTTCAACTAATGAAAAACTGTTTTTT. As protein: CAWSVKLSTNEKLFF. Variable domain in full (rest from reference TRBV30 and TRBJ1-4): SQTIHQWPATLVQPVGSPLSLECTVEGTSNPNLYWYRQAAGRGLQLLFYSVGIGQISSEVPQNLSASRPQDRQFILSSKKLLLSDSGFYLCAWSVKLSTNEKLFFGSGTQLSVL.